This entry is about one T cell receptor beta chain. The data were obtained in a study of T-cell reconstitution after alpha-beta-depleted transplantation in children. The V gene's germline CDR1 is MNHEY and CDR2 SVGEGT. The CDR3 runs 15 residues. V was trimmed by 2 bases and J by 1 base, leaving 11 bases between them. The TCRbeta library incorporated unique molecular identifiers. TCRdb re-called the PCR reads with MiXCR, one entry per CDR3 protein. The table has 450,000 to 500,000 distinct CDR3 sequences, roughly an eighth seen once; the top ten hold around 5.8%. V and J are TRBV6-2 or TRBV6-3 and TRBJ2-5; D is undetermined. The sample in question was PBMCs from the stem cell graft donor, obtained from the stem cell graft. This sequence was found in a human donor who donated a stem cell graft to a child with combined immunodeficiency. DNA for the CDR3: TGTGCCAGCAGTTACATCCGGCGGAGCCAAGAGACCCAGTACTTC. It codes for CASSYIRRSQETQYF.